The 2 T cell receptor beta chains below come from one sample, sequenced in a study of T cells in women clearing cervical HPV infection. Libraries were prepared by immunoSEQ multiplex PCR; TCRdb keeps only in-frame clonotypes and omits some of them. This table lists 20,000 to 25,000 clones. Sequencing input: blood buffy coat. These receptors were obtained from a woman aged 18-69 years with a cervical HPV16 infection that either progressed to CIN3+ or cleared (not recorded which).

The sequenced CDR3 bases are TGTGCCAGCAGCTTAGGCCTAGCGGGGGAAGAGACC. This translates into CASSLGLAGEET. In full, the CDR3 is CASSLGLAGEETQYF. The chain links TRBV13 to TRBJ2-5; 10 bases map to TRBD2. The read ends 3 residues before the CDR3 terminus; that terminus is restored from the germline J gene. CDR3 length: 15 amino acids. Losses at the gene ends were 0 bases for V and 3 bases for J; bases not matched to a gene: 1. Germline assignment: CDR1 PRHDT and CDR2 FYEKMQ (reference sequence).

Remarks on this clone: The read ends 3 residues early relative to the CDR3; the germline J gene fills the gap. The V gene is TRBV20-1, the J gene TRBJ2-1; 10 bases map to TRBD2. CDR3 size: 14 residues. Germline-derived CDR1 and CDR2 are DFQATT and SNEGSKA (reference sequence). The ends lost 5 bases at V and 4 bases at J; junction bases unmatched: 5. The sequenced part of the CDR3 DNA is TGCAGTGCTCCTCTAGCGGGGGCGTACAATGAG. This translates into CSAPLAGAYNE. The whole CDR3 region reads CSAPLAGAYNEQFF.